The TCR beta chain under discussion was sequenced for a study of blood T cells in healthy people across ages. Broader study findings: Since the PBMCs were unsorted, naive and antigen-experienced cells could not be conclusively compared.

Alongside a J-beta primer mix, a sample-barcoded 5' primer served in a second PCR lasting about 7 to 11 cycles. Every sample returned 3 million or more CDR3-containing paired-end reads. TCRdb re-derived calls from the 5' RACE reads in MiXCR, one entry per CDR3 protein. Of a few hundred thousand distinct CDR3 sequences in the sample, roughly half are singletons; the top ten hold around 49%. Peripheral blood from each donor was collected in a volume of roughly 9.8 milliliters. This clonotype was seen only a few times. The antigen is not known. The CDR3 contains 14 residues. Per germline, CDR1 SGHVS and CDR2 FQNEAQ. The ends were cut back, 1 base at V and 7 bases at J, with 13 bases in the middle.

This receptor was identified in a man aged 55 to 70 in good health. The chain is built from TRBV7-8 and TRBJ1-2, with D possibly matching TRBD1 (5 bases). Specimen: blood. This chain's CDR3 is CASSLVGGQVGYTF. The DNA for the CDR3 is TGTGCCAGCAGCTTAGTCGGAGGACAAGTTGGCTACACCTTC.